These 20 T cell receptor beta chains originate from one sample sequenced in a study of OX40 agonist ivuxolimab in advanced cancers. Assay used: immunoSEQ multiplex PCR; TCRdb lists only in-frame clones, some missing. There are 74,000 or so clones in the sample; around nine tenths occur only once, and over 2% lies in the top ten. The sample consisted of CD4+ or CD8+ T cells sorted from blood, taken in a trial of the OX40 agonist ivuxolimab. These receptors all come from an adult with an advanced solid tumor such as melanoma, head and neck, liver or kidney cancer.

The chain employs TRBV7-2 and TRBJ2-7; D call uncertain. The length of the CDR3 is 15 residues. Germline CDR1 is SGHTA and CDR2 is FQGNSA. V shed 0 bases and J shed 6 bases, with 15 bases lying between them. The CDR3 coding sequence is TGTGCCAGCAGCTTAGCTTGGTCAGCGCGCTTCGAGCAGTACTTC. Translated: CASSLAWSARFEQYF.

The chain recombines TRBV2 with TRBJ2-3, with D unresolved. The ends were cut back, 4 bases at V and 0 bases at J, with 2 bases in the middle. The CDR3 has 12 amino acids. Looked up from germline, CDR1 is SNHLY and CDR2 is FYNNEI. This CDR3 is CASSASTDTQYF. The CDR3 DNA follows: TGTGCCAGCAGTGCTAGCACAGATACGCAGTATTTT. Together with reference TRBV2 and TRBJ2-3, the CDR3 gives the full variable domain: EPEVTQTPSHQVTQMGQEVILRCVPISNHLYFYWYRQILGQKVEFLVSFYNNEISEKSEIFDDQFSVERPDGSNFTLKIRSTKLEDSAMYFCASSASTDTQYFGPGTRLTVL.

This clone was recorded at least ten times. The J gene is TRBJ1-4, the V gene TRBV27, with D perhaps TRBD1 (6 bases). Trimming stripped 8 bases from V and 7 bases from J, with 14 bases between. CDR1 and CDR2 from the germline V gene are MNHEY and SMNVEV (reference sequence). This CDR3 is built from 13 residues. DNA of the CDR3: TGTGCCAGCGGGAGGGGGGCTATTGAAAAACTGTTTTTT. Protein: CASGRGAIEKLFF.

V gene TRBV5-5 combines with J gene TRBJ1-5, with D unclear. This CDR3 is built from 13 residues. V was cut by 3 bases and J by 7 bases, with 11 bases left in between. CDR1 and CDR2 from the germline V gene are SGHKS and YYEKEE (reference sequence). CDR3 nucleotides: TGTGCCAGCAGCTCGACGGGGTGGCAGCCCCAGCATTTT. Residues: CASSSTGWQPQHF.

This sequence joins TRBV14 and TRBJ1-1; D uncertain. CDR1 is SGHDN, CDR2 FVKESK, per germline. CDR3 length: 13 residues. Trimming removed 3 bases from V and 1 base from J, with 6 bases in between. The CDR3: CASSQWTNTEAFF. The CDR3 DNA is TGTGCCAGCAGCCAGTGGACGAACACTGAAGCTTTCTTT.

The V call is TRBV6-6, the J call TRBJ1-1, with TRBD1 matching over 9 bases. This CDR3 comprises 14 residues. After removal of 5 bases from V and 4 bases from J, the junction contained 5 bases not matched to a gene. Germline CDR1 MNHNY, CDR2 SVGAGI (reference sequence). The CDR3 loop reads CASSDRGGSTEAFF. The CDR3 bases are TGTGCCAGCAGTGACAGGGGGGGGAGCACTGAAGCTTTCTTT.

This clone was observed a handful of times. The rearrangement uses TRBV4-1 and TRBJ1-5, with TRBD1 as a possible D gene (6 bases). This CDR3 contains 13 residues. Germline V gene lookup returns CDR1 MGHRA and CDR2 YSYEKL. V lost 4 bases, J lost 8 bases, and 12 bases lay in between. CDR3 amino acids: CASSLEEGEPQHF. In DNA, the CDR3 is TGCGCCAGCAGCCTGGAGGAGGGGGAGCCCCAGCATTTT.

A note on this clone: This same CDR3 is encoded by further DNA sequences in the sample. The rearrangement joins TRBV27 to TRBJ2-3; D unclear. Germline-derived CDR1 and CDR2 are MNHEY and SMNVEV (reference sequence). CDR3 size: 12 residues. Trimming stripped 4 bases from V and 2 bases from J, with 4 bases between. The DNA of the CDR3 is TGTGCCAGCAGTTCCTTCACAGATACGCAGTATTTT. This translates into CASSSFTDTQYF.

The chain is built from TRBV10-3 and TRBJ1-5, with TRBD1 matching 8 bases. J lost 0 bases, V lost 2 bases, and 12 bases had no gene match. The length of the CDR3 is 19 residues. In germline, CDR1 is ENHRY, CDR2 SYGVKD. CDR3 bases: TGTGCCATCAGTGAGGGGTTGGCAGGGGGCACCAATAGCAATCAGCCCCAGCATTTT. Its translation is CAISEGLAGGTNSNQPQHF.

The chain combines TRBV14 with TRBJ1-5, with a tentative D call TRBD1 (5 bases). The CDR3 has 13 residues. V lost 5 bases to trimming and J lost 10 bases, with 15 bases between them. Per the germline V gene, CDR1 is SGHDN and CDR2 is FVKESK. DNA for the CDR3: TGTGCCAGCAGCTCACTCCCGGGGGGACCCCAGCATTTT. Amino acids: CASSSLPGGPQHF. Full variable domain (remainder filled in from reference TRBV14 and TRBJ1-5): EAGVTQFPSHSVIEKGQTVTLRCDPISGHDNLYWYRRVMGKEIKFLLHFVKESKQDESGMPNNRFLAERTGGTYSTLKVQPAELEDSGVYFCASSSLPGGPQHFGDGTRLSIL.

The genes are TRBV5-1 and TRBJ2-7; D gene ambiguous. The CDR3 contains 14 residues. CDR1 is SGHRS and CDR2 is YFSETQ in the germline V gene. V lost 6 bases, J lost 0 bases, and 13 bases lay in between. CDR3 residues: CASTRTASSYEQYF. The CDR3 DNA follows: TGCGCCAGCACTCGAACTGCCAGCTCCTACGAGCAGTACTTC.

The table lists this clone with a few counts. V gene TRBV6-1 combines with J gene TRBJ1-6; 9 bases map to TRBD1. V gave up 6 bases and J gave up 8 bases; unmatched junction bases: 8. The germline V gene has CDR1 MNHNS and CDR2 SASEGT. The CDR3 is 15 amino acids. The CDR3 loop reads CASRADRGTHSPLHF. CDR3 DNA: TGTGCCAGCAGGGCAGACAGGGGGACGCATTCACCCCTCCACTTT.

The V call is TRBV30, the J call TRBJ2-7; tentative D call: TRBD2 (6 bases). This CDR3 contains 17 residues. V lost 1 base and J 0 bases, leaving 19 bases between the germline ends. CDR1 is GTSNPN and CDR2 is SVGIG in the germline V gene (reference sequence). CDR3 in DNA: TGTGCCTGGAGTGCAACCCGGTTGACTAGAAGCTCCTACGAGCAGTACTTC. It codes for CAWSATRLTRSSYEQYF.

V and J are TRBV6-5 and TRBJ2-1; 10 positions agree with TRBD2. V lost 4 bases and J lost 2; bases outside the gene matches: 2. The germline CDR1 and CDR2 sequences are MNHEY and SVGAGI. The CDR3 length is 15 residues. CDR3 sequence: CASSLLAGPYNEQFF. In DNA, the CDR3 is TGTGCCAGCAGTTTACTAGCGGGGCCCTACAATGAGCAGTTCTTC.

The V and J genes are TRBV5-1 and TRBJ2-5; D is unclear. V was cut by 2 bases and J by 3 bases, with 11 bases left in between. The CDR3 contains 14 residues. Germline V CDR1 and CDR2: SGHRS, YFSETQ. For the CDR3, the DNA is TGCGCCAGCAGCTTCCCCGCGCCCAAAGAGACCCAGTACTTC. Residues: CASSFPAPKETQYF.

The chain links TRBV15 to TRBJ1-2; D gene ambiguous. Germline-derived CDR1 and CDR2 are LNHNV and YYDKDF (reference sequence). V gave up 1 base and J gave up 2 bases, with 2 bases separating them. The CDR3 totals 12 residues. The CDR3 loop is CATSRVNYGYTF. The CDR3 DNA follows: TGTGCCACCAGCAGAGTCAACTATGGCTACACCTTC.

The V call is TRBV10-3, the J call TRBJ1-1; D gene uncertain. The CDR3 sequence is 11 residues long. Germline CDR1 ENHRY, CDR2 SYGVKD. V shed 6 bases and J shed 8 bases, with 10 bases lying between them. CDR3 in amino acids: CAISPGREAFF. The CDR3 nucleotides read TGTGCCATCAGCCCCGGACGAGAAGCTTTCTTT.

The genes are TRBV6-1 and TRBJ1-2, with 8 bases that match TRBD1. Germline CDR1 is MNHNS and CDR2 is SASEGT. Trimming removed 4 bases from V and 8 bases from J; junction bases left unmatched: 3. CDR3 length equals 12 residues. CDR3 coding DNA: TGTGCCAGCAGTGGGACAGGGAAAGGCTACACCTTC. Amino acids: CASSGTGKGYTF.

Notes on this clone: Other DNA variants within this sample encode the same CDR3. CDR3 in amino acids: CSGTQGAGTEAFF. In nucleotides, the CDR3 is TGCAGCGGTACACAGGGGGCCGGCACTGAAGCTTTCTTT. The V gene is TRBV29-1, the J gene TRBJ1-1, with 9 positions matching TRBD1. V lost 7 bases and J lost 4; bases outside the gene matches: 7. Germline V gives CDR1 SQVTM, CDR2 ANQGSEA. This CDR3 has 13 amino acids. The complete variable domain, with remaining parts taken from reference TRBV29-1 and TRBJ1-1, reads SAVISQKPSRDICQRGTSLTIQCQVDSQVTMMFWYRQQPGQSLTLIATANQGSEATYESGFVIDKFPISRPNLTFSTLTVSNMSPEDSSIYLCSGTQGAGTEAFFGQGTRLTVV.

This clone has only a few counts. The same CDR3 also results from other DNA sequences found in this sample. The rearrangement uses TRBV5-1 and TRBJ1-1, with D perhaps matching TRBD1 (5 bases). V was trimmed by 4 bases and J by 1 base, leaving 11 bases between them. Germline assignment: CDR1 SGHRS and CDR2 YFSETQ. CDR3 length: 14 amino acids. This CDR3 reads CASSPGTGNTEAFF. CDR3 DNA sequence: TGCGCCAGCAGCCCGGGGACGGGGAACACTGAAGCTTTCTTT. The complete variable domain, with remaining parts taken from reference TRBV5-1 and TRBJ1-1, reads KAGVTQTPRYLIKTRGQQVTLSCSPISGHRSVSWYQQTPGQGLQFLFEYFSETQRNKGNFPGRFSGRQFSNSRSEMNVSTLELGDSALYLCASSPGTGNTEAFFGQGTRLTVV.